Given below is one TCR beta chain in context. Clones were read by immunoSEQ multiplex PCR, and TCRdb kept only the in-frame ones, dropping some. In the table there are nearly 80,000 clones, 90% to 95% of which are singletons. The data belong to a study of T cell changes during pregnancy in multiple sclerosis. Germline-derived CDR1 and CDR2 are SGDLS and YYNGEE. V shed 2 bases and J shed 6 bases, with 12 bases lying between them. This CDR3 region has 15 residues. Sample: CD4+ T cells from peripheral blood mononuclear cells, taken before pregnancy. This clonotype originated in a female donor with multiple sclerosis, enrolled in a pregnancy study. J is TRBJ1-6 and V is TRBV9; D ambiguous. CDR3 sequence reads: CASSVEPRFNSPLHF. The CDR3 coding sequence is TGTGCCAGCAGCGTGGAGCCTCGGTTTAATTCACCCCTCCACTTT.